This T cell receptor (beta chain) was sequenced during a study of PD-1 blockade in mismatch repair-deficient tumors. Across the study: Patients had around 12 mismatch repair-deficient cancer types, all previously treated and progressing. Findings and caveats of the study: Tumor-resident clones, often undetectable pretreatment in blood, expanded then contracted after pembrolizumab.

Regarding this clone: Its antigen is as yet unknown.

Generated by immunoSEQ multiplex PCR, the TCRdb table keeps only in-frame clones and is missing some. The profile shows about 120,000 clones, 70% to 80% of them singletons. Three pembrolizumab responders had their TCRs sequenced. This receptor was taken from an adult with mismatch repair-deficient cancer. The sample consisted of peripheral blood, taken 60 weeks after starting pembrolizumab.

The CDR3 protein is CASSTGAEQGPVKLFF. The CDR3 bases are TGCGCCAGCAGCACGGGAGCGGAACAGGGCCCTGTGAAACTGTTTTTT. The chain is built from TRBV5-1 and TRBJ1-4, with a possible D match to TRBD1 (6 bases). In germline, CDR1 is SGHRS, CDR2 YFSETQ. This CDR3 region has 16 residues. V lost 4 bases to trimming and J lost 11 bases, with 24 bases between them. Together with reference TRBV5-1 and TRBJ1-4, the CDR3 gives the full variable domain: KAGVTQTPRYLIKTRGQQVTLSCSPISGHRSVSWYQQTPGQGLQFLFEYFSETQRNKGNFPGRFSGRQFSNSRSEMNVSTLELGDSALYLCASSTGAEQGPVKLFFGSGTQLSVL.